A single sample gave rise to the 20 T cell receptor beta chains below, sequenced in a study of blood T cell repertoires in COVID-19. The data were produced by immunoSEQ multiplex PCR, yet TCRdb's version contains in-frame clones alone and is incomplete. The repertoire has roughly 450,000 clones, roughly 88% of them found once; the top ten carry roughly 0.66%. The specimen sequenced was PBMCs or T cells enriched from blood (not recorded which). These receptors all come from a man in his late teens or twenties who had recovered from COVID-19.

The sample holds one count of this clone. The genes are TRBV19 and TRBJ2-1; tentatively, D is TRBD2 (6 bases). This CDR3 spans 12 amino acids. Germline V lookup: CDR1 LNHDA, CDR2 SQIVND (reference sequence). V gave up 6 bases and J gave up 4 bases, with 7 bases separating them. CDR3 sequence reads: CASSGGYNEQFF. The CDR3 nucleotides are TGTGCCAGTAGCGGAGGGTACAATGAGCAGTTCTTC.

The V and J genes are TRBV9 and TRBJ1-3, with D tentatively TRBD1 (5 bases). V lost 2 bases and J 0 bases, leaving 9 bases between the germline ends. The CDR3 spans 15 residues. CDR1 is SGDLS, CDR2 YYNGEE, per germline. CDR3 amino acids: CASSVQGGSGNTIYF. In nucleotides, the CDR3 is TGTGCCAGCAGCGTTCAGGGAGGCTCTGGAAACACCATATATTTT.

The V gene is TRBV6-4, the J gene TRBJ1-2; 10 bases match TRBD1. The germline V gene encodes CDR1 MRHNA and CDR2 SNTAGT. After removal of 0 bases from V and 6 bases from J, the junction contained 1 base not matched to a gene. The CDR3 is 14 residues long. In DNA form, the CDR3 reads TGTGCCAGCAGTGACTCCGGGACAGGGGATGGCTACACCTTC. Encoded protein: CASSDSGTGDGYTF.

The rearrangement links TRBV6-5 to TRBJ1-2; D gene ambiguous. Trimming removed 5 bases at V and 3 bases at J, with 13 bases between. This CDR3 comprises 14 residues. Germline-derived CDR1 and CDR2 are MNHEY and SVGAGI. The CDR3 protein is CASSREKPYYGYTF. The CDR3 coding sequence is TGTGCCAGCAGTAGGGAGAAACCCTACTATGGCTACACCTTC.

The V gene is TRBV14, the J gene TRBJ2-1; the match to TRBD2 covers 14 bases. V dropped 4 bases and J dropped 6; count of bases not matched to a gene: 2. CDR3 length: 15 amino acids. Germline V CDR1 and CDR2: SGHDN, FVKESK. CDR3 amino acids: CASSPTSGRANEQFF. The CDR3, as DNA: TGTGCCAGCAGCCCGACTAGCGGGAGGGCCAATGAGCAGTTCTTC.

The gene calls are TRBV10-2 and TRBJ2-4; tentatively, D is TRBD2 (6 bases). V was clipped by 2 bases and J by 0 bases, with 17 bases between them. The CDR3 is 18 residues long. Germline CDR1 WSHSY, CDR2 SAAADI. Written as DNA, the CDR3 is TGCGCCAGCAGTGAGGGGGACTTGTGGGGTGGAGCCAAAAACATTCAGTACTTC. Encoded protein: CASSEGDLWGGAKNIQYF.

The chain has TRBV15 and TRBJ2-7; 8 bases map to TRBD2. Germline assignment: CDR1 LNHNV and CDR2 YYDKDF (reference sequence). The CDR3 has 15 residues. With 4 bases clipped from V and 3 bases from J, the junction kept 8 bases outside the gene matches. For the CDR3, the DNA is TGTGCCACCAGCATCGAGACTAGCGTTGTCTACGAGCAGTACTTC. Its protein product is CATSIETSVVYEQYF.

The V call is TRBV3-1 (or the pseudogene TRBV3-2), the J call TRBJ2-1; 10 nucleotides line up with TRBD2. Per germline, CDR1 LGHDT and CDR2 YNNKEL (reference sequence). This CDR3 comprises 14 residues. V lost 1 base and J lost 6; bases outside the gene matches: 0. The CDR3 is CASSQGTSGNEQFF. CDR3 coding DNA: TGTGCCAGCAGCCAAGGGACTAGCGGCAATGAGCAGTTCTTC.

J is TRBJ1-5 and V is TRBV20-1; 7 bases are a match to TRBD1. V gave up 3 bases and J gave up 3 bases; unmatched junction bases: 5. The CDR3 spans 14 residues. Germline lookup yields CDR1 DFQATT and CDR2 SNEGSKA (reference sequence). In DNA, the CDR3 is TGCAGTGCTAGTGCAGGGGGGACCAATCAGCCCCAGCATTTT. Translated, it gives CSASAGGTNQPQHF.

This clone is a singleton in its sample. The J gene is TRBJ1-1, the V gene TRBV12-3 or TRBV12-4; D is unresolved. Trimming shortened V by 5 bases and J by 5 bases, and 12 bases separated the two germline ends. The CDR3 consists of 13 residues. The CDR3 region is CASSARSKTEAFF. The DNA for the CDR3 is TGTGCCAGCAGTGCCCGGTCTAAAACTGAAGCTTTCTTT.

This clone was seen only a few times. V gene TRBV28 combines with J gene TRBJ1-3; D unresolved. V lost 3 bases, J lost 1 base, and 13 bases lay in between. The CDR3 runs 16 residues. Germline CDR1 is MDHEN and CDR2 is SYDVKM. The CDR3: CASSFTMLSSGNTIYF. CDR3 sequence (DNA): TGTGCCAGCAGTTTTACCATGCTCAGTTCTGGAAACACCATATATTTT.

The chain couples TRBV5-1 to TRBJ2-5, with 9 bases identical to TRBD1. J gave up 3 bases and V 7 bases, and 7 bases lay outside the gene matches. This CDR3 is built from 14 residues. CDR1 and CDR2 from the germline V gene are SGHRS and YFSETQ. The CDR3 protein is CASAPGQGKETQYF. The CDR3 coding sequence is TGCGCCAGCGCCCCGGGACAGGGTAAAGAGACCCAGTACTTC.

The V call is TRBV18, the J call TRBJ1-5, with 8 positions matching TRBD1. The CDR3 sequence is 15 residues long. Germline CDR1 reads KGHSH; CDR2 reads LQKENI. J was trimmed by 3 bases and V by 6 bases; bases with no gene match: 7. The CDR3 bases are TGTGCCAGCTCGCCGGGACAGGCTCACAATCAGCCCCAGCATTTT. It codes for CASSPGQAHNQPQHF.

The chain employs TRBV3-1 (or the pseudogene TRBV3-2) and TRBJ1-1; the D gene is possibly TRBD1 (5 bases). The V end lost 1 base, the J end lost 3 bases, and 9 bases lay between the germline ends. The germline CDR1 and CDR2 sequences are LGHDT and YNNKEL (reference sequence). The CDR3 has 14 amino acids. The CDR3 nucleotides read TGTGCCAGCAGCCAAGCCGGGGGTGACACTGAAGCTTTCTTT. It specifies CASSQAGGDTEAFF.

This clone was detected only once. V is TRBV9 and J is TRBJ1-1; no clear D gene. The V gene's germline CDR1 is SGDLS and CDR2 YYNGEE. The CDR3 sequence is 15 residues long. Trimming shortened V by 3 bases and J by 5 bases, and 17 bases separated the two germline ends. The CDR3 region is CASSAFSGIRTEAFF. In DNA, the CDR3 is TGTGCCAGCAGCGCCTTCTCGGGTATTAGGACTGAAGCTTTCTTT.

The chain uses TRBV28 and TRBJ2-1, with no clear D. In germline, CDR1 is MDHEN, CDR2 SYDVKM. With 5 bases removed from V and 6 bases from J, the gap between germline ends came to 8 bases. The CDR3 runs to 12 residues. The CDR3 reads CASSPTGNEQFF. The CDR3 bases are TGTGCCAGCAGTCCTACGGGCAATGAGCAGTTCTTC.

A single count supports this clone. CDR3 region: CASQPRGNTEAFF. In nucleotides, the CDR3 is TGTGCCAGCCAGCCCCGGGGAAACACTGAAGCTTTCTTT. The gene calls are TRBV25-1 and TRBJ1-1; D is uncertain. The germline V gene encodes CDR1 MGHDK and CDR2 SYGVNS. Trimming cost V 8 bases and J 2 bases, with 12 bases left between them. The CDR3 has 13 residues.

Written as DNA, the CDR3 is TGTGCCACCAGTGACCCCGTTTTGGGCTACACCTTC. It is translated as CATSDPVLGYTF. V gene TRBV24-1 combines with J gene TRBJ1-2; no clear D gene. Germline CDR1 reads KGHDR; CDR2 reads SFDVKD. V gave up 4 bases and J gave up 8 bases, with 10 bases separating them. There are 12 residues in the CDR3.

This clone was found many times. The genes are TRBV12-2 and TRBJ2-5; the DNA was not used to check the table's D call, TRBD2. TRBV12-2 is a pseudogene segment. CDR3 length: 19 amino acids. In nucleotides, the CDR3 is TGTGCAAGTCGCTTAGCGGGACTAGCGGGGGGGTCCTCGCAAGAGACCCAGTACTTC. Translated, it gives CASRLAGLAGGSSQETQYF.

The chain joins TRBV11-3 to TRBJ2-1, with TRBD2 matching over 7 bases. Trimming cost V 1 base and J 10 bases; bases outside gene matches: 10. The CDR3 is 15 residues long. Germline loops: CDR1 SGHNT, CDR2 YENEEA. This CDR3 reads CASSLAFSEAGEQFF. For the CDR3, the DNA is TGTGCCAGCAGCTTAGCGTTTAGTGAAGCGGGGGAGCAGTTCTTC.